This passage covers 23 T cell receptor beta chains from one sample sequenced in a study of blood T cell repertoires in COVID-19. Sequenced by immunoSEQ multiplex PCR; TCRdb stores in-frame clones only, minus some. This table has around 27,000 clones, around 87% appearing once. The sample comprised peripheral blood. The source is a man aged 55 to 70 with acute or convalescent COVID-19.

This rearrangement joins TRBV7-3 to TRBJ2-3; a weak D match, TRBD1 (6 bases). V was pared by 2 bases and J by 6 bases, with 18 bases between. This CDR3 spans 16 amino acids. Germline lookup yields CDR1 SGHTA and CDR2 FQGTGA. CDR3 coding DNA: TGTGCCAGCAGCTTAGGCGGACTCGCGAGGGGGGATACGCAGTATTTT. Translating it yields CASSLGGLARGDTQYF.

This chain uses TRBV7-2 with TRBJ2-1, with TRBD1 as a possible D gene (5 bases). V lost 6 bases and J lost 9, with 18 bases in between. Germline CDR1 is SGHTA and CDR2 is FQGNSA. The CDR3 sequence is 14 residues long. In nucleotides, the CDR3 is TGTGCCAGCAGTCAAGGAAAGGGGTTAGGTGAGCAGTTCTTC. Amino acids: CASSQGKGLGEQFF.

The genes are TRBV5-1 and TRBJ2-1, with 8 positions matching TRBD2. J gave up 2 bases and V 5 bases, and 3 bases lay outside the gene matches. This CDR3 has 14 residues. Germline-derived CDR1 and CDR2 are SGHRS and YFSETQ. This CDR3 is CASSGGLAYNEQFF. CDR3 coding DNA: TGCGCCAGCAGTGGGGGACTAGCCTACAATGAGCAGTTCTTC.

This clone was seen a single time. The chain links TRBV7-9 to TRBJ2-3, with 10 bases aligning to TRBD1. The CDR3 loop spans 16 amino acids. V lost 4 bases to trimming and J lost 5 bases; unmatched junction nucleotides: 9. Per germline, CDR1 SEHNR and CDR2 FQNEAQ (reference sequence). Here the CDR3 reads CASSSWDRGGEDTQYF. For the CDR3, the DNA is TGTGCCAGCAGCTCCTGGGACAGGGGTGGCGAAGATACGCAGTATTTT.

The chain couples TRBV5-3 to TRBJ1-5; 8 bases match TRBD1. Being an ORF, TRBV5-3 has a function that is uncertain. The V gene end was trimmed by 1 base and the J gene end by 7 bases; junction bases not matched to a gene: 10. This CDR3 is built from 16 residues. The CDR3: CARSLTGQGRGQPQHF. CDR3 bases: TGTGCCAGAAGCTTGACTGGACAGGGTCGAGGACAGCCCCAGCATTTT.

The rearrangement links TRBV5-1 to TRBJ1-6; no reliable D call. The length of the CDR3 is 15 residues. V was shortened by 1 base and J by 6 bases, with 11 bases between the two germline ends. Germline V gene lookup returns CDR1 SGHRS and CDR2 YFSETQ. CDR3 amino acids: CASSLTAGTNSPLHF. CDR3 nucleotide sequence: TGCGCCAGCAGCTTGACGGCAGGAACTAATTCACCCCTCCACTTT.

V and J are TRBV4-1 and TRBJ1-1; maybe TRBD1 (6 bases). From germline, CDR1 is MGHRA and CDR2 YSYEKL. V lost 5 bases to trimming and J lost 2 bases, with 15 bases between them. The CDR3 extends over 15 amino acids. CDR3 in amino acids: CASSIGTSTNTEAFF. In nucleotides, the CDR3 is TGCGCCAGCAGCATAGGGACATCTACTAACACTGAAGCTTTCTTT.

Only a few counts were recorded for this clone. V gene TRBV7-6 combines with J gene TRBJ1-2; TRBD1 matches 9 bases. From germline, CDR1 is SGHVS and CDR2 FNYEAQ. This CDR3 comprises 16 residues. V shed 5 bases, J shed 2 bases, and the junction held 9 bases outside the gene matches. The CDR3 DNA follows: TGTGCCAGCAGCGACCCGGGACAGGGCTACAACTATGGCTACACCTTC. It yields the protein CASSDPGQGYNYGYTF.

J is TRBJ2-2 and V is TRBV5-1; D unresolved. Germline lookup yields CDR1 SGHRS and CDR2 YFSETQ. V lost 1 base and J 0 bases, leaving 10 bases between the germline ends. This CDR3 is built from 16 residues. The chain's CDR3 is CASSLLAPANTGELFF. The CDR3, as DNA: TGCGCCAGCAGCTTGTTAGCCCCCGCGAACACCGGGGAGCTGTTTTTT.

The CDR3 here is CASSIRDRGKGSPLHF. For the CDR3, the DNA is TGTGCCAGTAGTATCCGGGACAGGGGAAAAGGATCACCCCTCCACTTT. The rearrangement joins TRBV19 to TRBJ1-6, with 10 bases identical to TRBD1. CDR1 is LNHDA, CDR2 SQIVND, per germline (reference sequence). V shed 3 bases and J 10 bases; nucleotides not matched to a gene: 9. The CDR3 consists of 16 residues. Full variable domain (remainder filled in from reference TRBV19 and TRBJ1-6): DGGITQSPKYLFRKEGQNVTLSCEQNLNHDAMYWYRQDPGQGLRLIYYSQIVNDFQKGDIAEGYSVSREKKESFPLTVTSAQKNPTAFYLCASSIRDRGKGSPLHFGNGTRLTVT.

This clone appeared a single time. This sequence joins TRBV10-3 and TRBJ2-1; D might be TRBD1 (5 bases). V lost 0 bases and J 5 bases, leaving 14 bases between the germline ends. Germline V gene lookup returns CDR1 ENHRY and CDR2 SYGVKD. The CDR3 spans 16 residues. CDR3 residues: CAISESQGVLDNEQFF. The CDR3 DNA reads TGTGCCATCAGTGAGTCGCAGGGCGTTTTGGACAATGAGCAGTTCTTC.

This chain connects TRBV19 to TRBJ2-5; D might be TRBD2 (5 bases). Germline CDR1 LNHDA, CDR2 SQIVND (reference sequence). V lost 5 bases to trimming and J lost 4 bases, with 11 bases between them. The CDR3 consists of 13 residues. CDR3 bases: TGTGCCAGTAGTGACCTACGGGGAGAGACCCAGTACTTC. Protein: CASSDLRGETQYF.

This rearrangement joins TRBV5-1 to TRBJ2-7; TRBD1 matches at 7 bases. The CDR3 spans 16 residues. V shed 1 base, J shed 3 bases, and the junction held 10 bases outside the gene matches. Germline V gives CDR1 SGHRS, CDR2 YFSETQ. The CDR3 bases are TGCGCCAGCAGCTTGACTACAGGGGTACCCCTCTACGAGCAGTACTTC. Residues: CASSLTTGVPLYEQYF.

The chain employs TRBV4-1 and TRBJ1-4; perhaps TRBD1 as D (6 bases). Looked up from germline, CDR1 is MGHRA and CDR2 is YSYEKL. Trimming took 4 bases from V and 6 from J, leaving 9 bases between them. The CDR3 consists of 13 residues. The CDR3 DNA reads as TGCGCCAGCAGCCTGACAGGTTATGAAAAACTGTTTTTT. Translated: CASSLTGYEKLFF.

The rearrangement joins TRBV25-1 to TRBJ1-1; D is ambiguous. The CDR3 loop spans 14 amino acids. Trimming took 3 bases from V and 1 from J, leaving 9 bases between them. Germline CDR1 is MGHDK and CDR2 is SYGVNS. CDR3 nucleotide sequence: TGTGCCAGCAGTGATTGGAGGGAGAACACTGAAGCTTTCTTT. Translated: CASSDWRENTEAFF.

V gene TRBV6-5 combines with J gene TRBJ2-2; no firm D call. V was cut by 6 bases and J by 6 bases, with 8 bases left in between. Per the germline V gene, CDR1 is MNHEY and CDR2 is SVGAGI. This CDR3 region has 12 residues. CDR3 DNA sequence: TGTGCCAGCAGGACTCGGGCCGGGGAGCTGTTTTTT. As protein: CASRTRAGELFF.

The chain combines TRBV19 with TRBJ2-2; possible D gene TRBD2, 5 bases. Germline values: CDR1 LNHDA, CDR2 SQIVND (reference sequence). This CDR3 has 16 residues. V was cut by 2 bases and J by 1 base, with 11 bases left in between. In DNA form, the CDR3 reads TGTGCCAGTAGTATATCGGGGTTTTTGAACACCGGGGAGCTGTTTTTT. The encoded protein is CASSISGFLNTGELFF.

The chain combines TRBV6-1 with TRBJ1-4, with 7 positions matching TRBD1. CDR3 length equals 15 residues. V dropped 2 bases and J dropped 5; count of bases not matched to a gene: 5. The V gene's germline CDR1 is MNHNS and CDR2 SASEGT. The CDR3: CASSEWTGPNEKLFF. The DNA of the CDR3 is TGTGCCAGCAGTGAATGGACAGGCCCGAATGAAAAACTGTTTTTT.

The chain uses TRBV6-5 and TRBJ2-7; 9 bases map to TRBD1. The germline CDR1 and CDR2 sequences are MNHEY and SVGAGI. This CDR3 has 14 amino acids. The trim removed 7 bases at V and 1 base at J, leaving 5 bases unmatched. The CDR3 DNA sequence: TGTGCCAGCATCGGAGACAGGGGGTCCTACGAGCAGTACTTC. Amino acids: CASIGDRGSYEQYF.

The chain employs TRBV2 and TRBJ1-1; D possibly corresponds to TRBD1 (6 bases). CDR1 SNHLY and CDR2 FYNNEI come from the germline V gene. The CDR3 length is 14 residues. The V end lost 7 bases, the J end lost 5 bases, and 17 bases lay between the germline ends. CDR3 DNA sequence: TGTGCCAGCACGCACAGGGATCGAGGTACTGAAGCTTTCTTT. Its translation is CASTHRDRGTEAFF.

The genes are TRBV10-1 and TRBJ2-5; TRBD1 matches at 9 bases. The junction had 15 bases not matched to a gene; V was cut back by 2 bases and J by 2 bases. The CDR3 runs to 19 residues. Germline-derived CDR1 and CDR2 are WNHNN and SYGVQD (reference sequence). The CDR3: CASSEGWGTGKTGQETQYF. Written as DNA, the CDR3 is TGCGCCAGCAGTGAGGGTTGGGGGACAGGGAAAACCGGACAAGAGACCCAGTACTTC.

This chain connects TRBV7-2 to TRBJ1-1, with D maybe TRBD1 (5 bases). Trimming removed 1 base at V and 5 bases at J, with 17 bases between. The CDR3 contains 16 residues. CDR1 and CDR2 (germline): SGHTA, FQGNSA. The DNA of the CDR3 is TGTGCCAGCAGCTTAGGGGGCGGGGCGACCGGGACTGAAGCTTTCTTT. Translated: CASSLGGGATGTEAFF.

The rearrangement joins TRBV28 to TRBJ2-7; the D gene is possibly TRBD2 (7 bases). The CDR3 runs 14 residues. CDR1 and CDR2 from the germline V gene are MDHEN and SYDVKM. Trimming took off 6 bases at V and 6 bases at J, with 18 bases between the two ends. For the CDR3, the DNA is TGTGCCAGCAGCCCTCAGGGAGGGGGGGGCGAGCAGTACTTC. Translating gives CASSPQGGGGEQYF.